This TCR beta chain came from a study of T cells in localized non-small cell lung cancer. Findings of the study overall: Heterogeneity stays possible, as sequencing covered only one tumor region. Detection in adjacent lung was observed for a median about 50 of the top 100 tumor clones. Tumor showed lower T cell clonality than uninvolved adjacent lung, where it was highest.

Produced via immunoSEQ multiplex PCR; TCRdb's table is partial and in-frame only. Here the sample spans about 1,700 clones, over 15% being singletons. The ends were cut back, 1 base at V and 7 bases at J, with 8 bases in the middle. CDR3 length: 13 residues. Germline values: CDR1 MNHNS, CDR2 SASEGT. By sample share, this clone is medium-sized. Antigen unknown. Sequencing used normal lung tissue next to the tumor, obtained before any cancer treatment. The chain has TRBV6-1 and TRBJ1-5; no definite D call. The source is a woman between 35 and 70 years old with stage I lung adenocarcinoma. The CDR3 sequence: CASSEGERQPQHF. DNA for the CDR3: TGTGCCAGCAGTGAAGGTGAGAGGCAGCCCCAGCATTTT.